Each of the 30 T cell receptor beta chains below was sequenced from the same sample in a study of beta chain features in type 1 diabetes. General study results and limits: Shorter TCRB CDR3s, moderately but significantly so, were found in Type 1 diabetes patients in all four CD4+ subsets.

Investigators reverse transcribed all isolated RNA, so they sequenced expressed TCRB transcripts. TCRdb keeps only in-frame clones here, not all; method: immunoSEQ multiplex PCR. The sample has 500,000 to 800,000 clones; 9.5% to 15% are singletons. The antigens these receptors bind are not known. The specimen was naive CD4+ T cells from blood. Receptors originate from a man aged 25-45 years with type 1 diabetes.

Only a few counts were recorded for this clone. The chain joins TRBV7-2 to TRBJ2-3, with no clear D. Germline CDR1 SGHTA, CDR2 FQGNSA. The CDR3 has 13 residues. The V end lost 3 bases, the J end lost 3 bases, and 7 bases lay between the germline ends. CDR3 bases: TGTGCCAGCAGCTTTGTGGGGACAGATACGCAGTATTTT. Its protein product is CASSFVGTDTQYF.

V is TRBV4-3 and J is TRBJ2-2; TRBD2 matches 14 bases. The CDR3 spans 16 residues. V dropped 4 bases and J dropped 4; count of bases not matched to a gene: 2. Germline V lookup: CDR1 LGHNA, CDR2 YSLEER. The CDR3 DNA reads TGCGCCAGCAGCCGTGGACTAGCGGGGGGCACCGGGGAGCTGTTTTTT. It encodes CASSRGLAGGTGELFF.

The chain carries TRBV28 and TRBJ1-6, with TRBD1 as a possible D gene (6 bases). Trimming took off 7 bases at V and 13 bases at J, with 23 bases between the two ends. This CDR3 is built from 15 residues. Germline CDR1 and CDR2: MDHEN and SYDVKM. Here the CDR3 reads CASIWGTGTDRPLHF. The DNA for the CDR3 is TGTGCCAGCATCTGGGGCACAGGGACCGACCGCCCCCTCCACTTT.

This clone was seen only a few times. The junction departs from germline at one end; a sequencing error may be responsible. V and J are TRBV5-1 and TRBJ1-5; a possible D gene is TRBD1 (6 bases). Germline loops: CDR1 SGHRS, CDR2 YFSETQ. This CDR3 spans 15 amino acids. CDR3 loop: CVSKMGGESNQPQHF. The CDR3 region has the DNA TGCGTCAGCAAGATGGGGGGCGAGAGCAATCAGCCCCAGCATTTT.

This clone has only a few counts. The rearrangement uses TRBV2 and TRBJ1-2; no definite D call. Trimming removed 2 bases at V and 4 bases at J, with 8 bases between. Looked up from germline, CDR1 is SNHLY and CDR2 is FYNNEI. This CDR3 contains 13 residues. The CDR3 protein is CASSEIEGYGYTF. CDR3 nucleotide sequence: TGTGCCAGCAGTGAAATTGAGGGCTATGGCTACACCTTC.

V usage is TRBV5-4 and J usage is TRBJ2-3; D gene ambiguous. CDR3 length: 16 amino acids. The ends were cut back, 0 bases at V and 0 bases at J, with 11 bases in the middle. CDR1 is SGHNT and CDR2 is YYREEE in the germline V gene (reference sequence). The CDR3 is CASSLVVTTSTDTQYF. The CDR3 bases are TGTGCCAGCAGCTTGGTGGTTACCACTAGCACAGATACGCAGTATTTT.

The chain combines TRBV4-3 with TRBJ1-2; 9 bases map to TRBD1. This CDR3 region has 16 residues. Trimming took 4 bases from V and 4 from J; bases not matched to a gene: 10. CDR1 is LGHNA, CDR2 YSLEER, per germline. The chain's CDR3 is CASSPGLTTGGYGYTF. DNA of the CDR3: TGCGCCAGCAGCCCCGGCTTGACGACAGGGGGCTATGGCTACACCTTC.

There are a few counts of this clone. The rearrangement joins TRBV7-9 to TRBJ2-3, with D unresolved. Trimming left V 7 bases short and J 3 bases short, with 8 bases between. The CDR3 spans 12 residues. CDR1 is SEHNR, CDR2 FQNEAQ, per germline (reference sequence). CDR3 amino acids: CASNPNTDTQYF. The CDR3 DNA reads TGTGCCAGCAACCCCAATACAGATACGCAGTATTTT.

The V and J genes are TRBV4-3 and TRBJ1-4; the D is unclear. Per the germline V gene, CDR1 is LGHNA and CDR2 is YSLEER. The CDR3 loop spans 15 amino acids. Trimming removed 1 base at V and 8 bases at J, with 14 bases between. In DNA, the CDR3 is TGCGCCAGCAGCCAAGGTCGGCGGCGGCAGGAAAAACTGTTTTTT. Its protein product is CASSQGRRRQEKLFF.

The chain couples TRBV27 to TRBJ1-5, with 7 bases fitting TRBD1. V shed 5 bases and J 6 bases; nucleotides not matched to a gene: 13. The CDR3 sequence is 16 residues long. Germline V lookup: CDR1 MNHEY, CDR2 SMNVEV (reference sequence). The chain's CDR3 is CASSLTQGGGVQPQHF. The CDR3 bases are TGTGCCAGCAGTCTCACCCAGGGAGGGGGCGTTCAGCCCCAGCATTTT.

V is TRBV5-1 and J is TRBJ1-4; tentative D call: TRBD1 (5 bases). The CDR3 consists of 13 residues. Trimming stripped 2 bases from V and 8 bases from J, with 10 bases between. The V gene's germline CDR1 is SGHRS and CDR2 YFSETQ. The CDR3 region is CASSLSGSEKLFF. DNA for the CDR3: TGCGCCAGCAGCTTATCAGGGTCCGAAAAACTGTTTTTT.

Only a few counts were recorded for this clone. The chain uses TRBV5-1 and TRBJ2-1; D perhaps matches TRBD2 (7 bases). CDR1 and CDR2 (germline): SGHRS, YFSETQ. The CDR3 sequence is 15 residues long. V shed 0 bases and J shed 7 bases, with 14 bases lying between them. CDR3 sequence (DNA): TGCGCCAGCAGCTTGGAACAGGGAGGGATAAATGAGCAGTTCTTC. Translation: CASSLEQGGINEQFF.

The chain couples TRBV7-6 to TRBJ2-3; 9 bases are shared with TRBD2. The CDR3 runs to 17 residues. CDR1 is SGHVS and CDR2 is FNYEAQ in the germline V gene. The trim removed 1 base at V and 0 bases at J, leaving 5 bases unmatched. The CDR3, as DNA: TGTGCCAGCAGCTTAGGGGCTAGCGGGAAGAGCACAGATACGCAGTATTTT. Encoded protein: CASSLGASGKSTDTQYF.

There are a few counts of this clone. The V gene is TRBV19, the J gene TRBJ2-1, with TRBD2 identical over 9 bases. The germline gives CDR1 LNHDA, CDR2 SQIVND (reference sequence). V lost 4 bases and J lost 3; bases outside the gene matches: 7. This CDR3 contains 16 residues. CDR3 amino acids: CASSTPSGAHYNEQFF. In nucleotides, the CDR3 is TGTGCCAGTAGTACCCCTAGCGGGGCACACTACAATGAGCAGTTCTTC. The complete variable domain, with remaining parts taken from reference TRBV19 and TRBJ2-1, reads DGGITQSPKYLFRKEGQNVTLSCEQNLNHDAMYWYRQDPGQGLRLIYYSQIVNDFQKGDIAEGYSVSREKKESFPLTVTSAQKNPTAFYLCASSTPSGAHYNEQFFGPGTRLTVL.

This clone has just a few counts. V and J are TRBV27 and TRBJ2-1; D is unresolved. Trimming shortened V by 2 bases and J by 0 bases, and 8 bases separated the two germline ends. The V gene's germline CDR1 is MNHEY and CDR2 SMNVEV (reference sequence). The CDR3 covers 15 residues. Here the CDR3 DNA reads TGTGCCAGCAGTTTACGGGTATACTCCTACAATGAGCAGTTCTTC. This sequence encodes CASSLRVYSYNEQFF.

This chain's CDR3 is CASSTSGTGTYGYTF. As DNA, the CDR3 is TGTGCCAGCAGCACATCAGGGACAGGGACCTATGGCTACACCTTC. The V gene is TRBV13, the J gene TRBJ1-2; 9 bases map to TRBD1. V was clipped by 5 bases and J by 4 bases; unmatched bases: 8. Germline V lookup: CDR1 PRHDT, CDR2 FYEKMQ (reference sequence). CDR3 length equals 15 residues.

The chain is built from TRBV25-1 and TRBJ1-5; unclear D gene. Germline lookup yields CDR1 MGHDK and CDR2 SYGVNS. The length of the CDR3 is 16 residues. V was cut by 5 bases and J by 5 bases, with 19 bases left in between. The CDR3 sequence is CASSTGGSGIHQPQHF. The CDR3 DNA reads TGTGCCAGCAGTACGGGCGGCTCCGGAATACATCAGCCCCAGCATTTT.

V is TRBV21-1 and J is TRBJ2-2; TRBD2 is the table's D call and was not checked against the DNA. TRBV21-1 is assigned pseudogene status. The CDR3 is made up of 18 amino acids. CDR3 bases: TGTGCCAGCAGCAAAAATAAGCGGGGGGCCGGGAACACCGGGGAGCTGTTTTTT. Translated, it gives CASSKNKRGAGNTGELFF.

Only a few counts were recorded for this clone. CDR3 protein: CASSLLADQETQYF. In nucleotides, the CDR3 is TGCGCCAGCAGCCTTCTAGCGGACCAAGAGACCCAGTACTTC. J is TRBJ2-5 and V is TRBV5-1, with 7 bases that match TRBD2. CDR1 SGHRS and CDR2 YFSETQ come from the germline V gene. Germline trimming cut 4 bases from V and 0 bases from J; bases unmatched to any gene: 3. The CDR3 consists of 14 residues. Full variable domain (missing parts from reference TRBV5-1 and TRBJ2-5): KAGVTQTPRYLIKTRGQQVTLSCSPISGHRSVSWYQQTPGQGLQFLFEYFSETQRNKGNFPGRFSGRQFSNSRSEMNVSTLELGDSALYLCASSLLADQETQYFGPGTRLLVL.

Only a few counts were recorded for this clone. The junction departs from the called germline gene at one end, perhaps through a read error. The rearrangement links TRBV6-6 to TRBJ1-1; 7 nucleotides agree with TRBD1. The CDR3 contains 15 residues. Germline V gene data show CDR1 as MNHNY and CDR2 as SVGAGI (reference sequence). The CDR3 DNA follows: TGTGCCATCAGTGAGTCGACAGGGCGGAACACTGAAGCTTTCTTT. Translation: CAISESTGRNTEAFF.

In this sample, this clone turned up once. At one boundary the junction diverges from the germline segment, which might be a read error. This chain connects TRBV7-2 to TRBJ1-5; D gene ambiguous. This CDR3 has 13 residues. CDR1 and CDR2 from the germline V gene are SGHTA and FQGNSA. CDR3 in amino acids: CASCLGGNQPQHF. In DNA form, the CDR3 reads TGTGCCAGCTGCTTAGGTGGGAATCAGCCCCAGCATTTT.

This chain connects TRBV18 to TRBJ2-5; tentative D call: TRBD1 (6 bases). Trimming pared 6 bases from V and 0 bases from J, leaving 14 bases between. Germline CDR1 is KGHSH and CDR2 is LQKENI. This CDR3 comprises 15 residues. This chain's CDR3 is CASSTRTDHQETQYF. CDR3 nucleotides: TGTGCCAGCTCGACCCGGACAGACCACCAAGAGACCCAGTACTTC.

This clone has a handful of counts. V gene TRBV2 combines with J gene TRBJ1-4; D is uncertain. The CDR3 consists of 10 residues. Germline CDR1 is SNHLY and CDR2 is FYNNEI. Trimming pared 7 bases from V and 8 bases from J, leaving 5 bases between. As DNA, the CDR3 is TGTGCCAGCAAAGGGGAAAAACTGTTTTTT. This gives the protein CASKGEKLFF.

The table lists this clone with a few counts. The chain couples TRBV4-3 to TRBJ2-7, with 10 bases identical to TRBD1. The CDR3 runs to 15 residues. Trimming took 0 bases from V and 6 from J; bases not matched to a gene: 5. Germline CDR1 LGHNA, CDR2 YSLEER. The CDR3: CASSQEGQGISEQYF. For the CDR3, the DNA is TGCGCCAGCAGCCAAGAGGGACAGGGGATCAGCGAGCAGTACTTC.

In its sample, this clone was seen a few times. The chain uses TRBV9 and TRBJ1-2, with D possibly TRBD1 on 5 matching bases. The CDR3 spans 15 residues. CDR1 is SGDLS and CDR2 is YYNGEE in the germline V gene. With 4 bases removed from V and 1 base from J, the gap between germline ends came to 14 bases. The CDR3 region is CASSLEQGFNYGYTF. CDR3 DNA sequence: TGTGCCAGCAGCCTGGAGCAGGGATTTAACTATGGCTACACCTTC.

The chain links TRBV28 to TRBJ2-7; the D call may be TRBD1 or TRBD2 (5 bases each). The CDR3 is 13 residues long. Germline CDR1 MDHEN, CDR2 SYDVKM. V was shortened by 5 bases and J by 13 bases, with 21 bases between the two germline ends. This CDR3 is CASSVQQGVGKYF. In nucleotides, the CDR3 is TGTGCCAGCAGTGTTCAGCAGGGAGTTGGAAAATACTTC.

A few counts support this clone. The chain combines TRBV7-3 with TRBJ2-5; 7 bases are a match to TRBD2. CDR1 SGHTA and CDR2 FQGTGA come from the germline V gene. After removal of 1 base from V and 5 bases from J, the junction contained 1 base not matched to a gene. The length of the CDR3 is 13 residues. CDR3 sequence reads: CASSLREGETQYF. The CDR3 nucleotides read TGTGCCAGCAGCTTAAGGGAGGGTGAGACCCAGTACTTC.

The chain links TRBV20-1 to TRBJ1-2; D not resolved. Germline loops: CDR1 DFQATT, CDR2 SNEGSKA (reference sequence). The length of the CDR3 is 11 residues. CDR3 loop: CTLSYNYGYTF. The CDR3 nucleotides read TGCACCTTATCTTATAACTATGGCTACACCTTC.

The table lists this clone with a few counts. The chain combines TRBV7-2 with TRBJ2-3; TRBD1 matches at 7 bases. CDR3 length equals 15 residues. Germline trimming cut 5 bases from V and 4 bases from J; bases unmatched to any gene: 9. Germline V gene data show CDR1 as SGHTA and CDR2 as FQGNSA. This chain's CDR3 is CASSPFDRAPDTQYF. As DNA, the CDR3 is TGTGCCAGCAGCCCATTCGACAGGGCCCCAGATACGCAGTATTTT.

Concerning this clone: Distinct nucleotide sequences in the sample also encode this CDR3. The chain links TRBV11-2 to TRBJ2-7; no reliable D call. The V and J ends lost 1 base and 4 bases respectively, with 5 bases between them. CDR1 is SGHAT and CDR2 is FQNNGV in the germline V gene. The CDR3 has 12 residues. The CDR3 region is CASSLVGYEQYF. The CDR3 region has the DNA TGTGCCAGCAGCTTAGTTGGGTACGAGCAGTACTTC. The complete variable domain, with remaining parts taken from reference TRBV11-2 and TRBJ2-7, reads EAGVAQSPRYKIIEKRQSVAFWCNPISGHATLYWYQQILGQGPKLLIQFQNNGVVDDSQLPKDRFSAERLKGVDSTLKIQPAKLEDSAVYLCASSLVGYEQYFGPGTRLTVT.